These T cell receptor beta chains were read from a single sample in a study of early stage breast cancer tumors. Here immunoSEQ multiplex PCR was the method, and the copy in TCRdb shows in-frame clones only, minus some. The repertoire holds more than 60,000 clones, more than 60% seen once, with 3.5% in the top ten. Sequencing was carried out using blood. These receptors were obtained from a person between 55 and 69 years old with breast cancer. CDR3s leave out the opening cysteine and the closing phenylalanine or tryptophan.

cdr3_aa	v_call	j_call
ASSSPGLAGGHVSYNEQF	TRBV5-1	TRBJ2-1
ASSGSNSNQPQH	TRBV2	TRBJ1-5
ASSTETGAGGYT	TRBV5-4	TRBJ1-2
ASSSQLRGSNQPQH	TRBV28	TRBJ1-5
ASSVEGRTEAF	TRBV9	TRBJ1-1
ASSPTLGELF	TRBV6-5	TRBJ2-2
ASSFSGRVADTQY	TRBV7-2	TRBJ2-3
ASSLGRPSGNTIY	TRBV28	TRBJ1-3
ASSEPPAQH	TRBV6-1	TRBJ1-5
ASASDRDSPLH	TRBV2	TRBJ1-6
ASSIGPPGELF	TRBV19	TRBJ2-2
ASSVTGTSSTGELF	TRBV9	TRBJ2-2
ASSVGPSYEQY	TRBV9	TRBJ2-7
ASSSRGSGFYNEQF	TRBV13	TRBJ2-1
AISETDSGNTIY	TRBV10-3	TRBJ1-3
ASSPSPYSNQPQH	TRBV6-5	TRBJ1-5
ASSFLHSNNSPLH	TRBV7-2	TRBJ1-6
ASGRDYGYT	TRBV7-2	TRBJ1-2
SVEDGRGGGEQY	TRBV29-1	TRBJ2-7
ASSVGTGPRGTEAF	TRBV9	TRBJ1-1
ASRETSGFAGELF	TRBV27	TRBJ2-2
ASSLRERNNEQF	TRBV27	TRBJ2-1
SARDPLEQF	TRBV20-1	TRBJ2-1
ASSQWTSGRDEQY	TRBV4-2	TRBJ2-7
ASSYRTGFTQY	TRBV6-5	TRBJ2-3
ASSEITDTQY	TRBV28	TRBJ2-3
ARSPGQGWSGNTIY	TRBV5-3	TRBJ1-3
ASSVATGTEAF	TRBV9	TRBJ1-1
ARDGPNTEAF	TRBV10-1	TRBJ1-1
ASSERQGNQPQH	TRBV6-6	TRBJ1-5
ASSRTSGGSYEQY	TRBV6-5	TRBJ2-7
ASRATSGVIYEQY	TRBV6-5	TRBJ2-7
ASSYAGGGINYGYT	TRBV28	TRBJ1-2
ASRPGATGNTIY	TRBV6-5	TRBJ1-3
ASSRDLAGGGYNEQF	TRBV19	TRBJ2-1
ASRGEGEGQPQH	TRBV4-2	TRBJ1-5
ASSLIGSYNSPLH	TRBV27	TRBJ1-6
ASRGGQETQY	TRBV6-6	TRBJ2-5
ASSLGVAGGGNTQY	TRBV11-2	TRBJ2-3
ASSLGQGALTDTQY	TRBV11-2	TRBJ2-3
ASSLQTLQGETQY	TRBV5-4	TRBJ2-5
ASSAGGPQDTQY	TRBV2	TRBJ2-3
ASSRDTGELF	TRBV2	TRBJ2-2
ASSLGDRVQETQY	TRBV28	TRBJ2-5
ASMLRGGAEAF	TRBV6-1	TRBJ1-1
ASSPPGLAGVNEQF	TRBV18	TRBJ2-1
SVGTQQETQY	TRBV29-1	TRBJ2-5
ASSLAGPETQY	TRBV5-1	TRBJ2-5
ASSLRTSRDTQY	TRBV7-8	TRBJ2-3
ASSNQGEPQH	TRBV25-1	TRBJ1-5
SVRGEDRNTGELF	TRBV29-1	TRBJ2-2
AISESRAGETQY	TRBV10-3	TRBJ2-5
ASSLVGGKHEQY	TRBV28	TRBJ2-7
ASISDDQNTEAF	TRBV6-6	TRBJ1-1